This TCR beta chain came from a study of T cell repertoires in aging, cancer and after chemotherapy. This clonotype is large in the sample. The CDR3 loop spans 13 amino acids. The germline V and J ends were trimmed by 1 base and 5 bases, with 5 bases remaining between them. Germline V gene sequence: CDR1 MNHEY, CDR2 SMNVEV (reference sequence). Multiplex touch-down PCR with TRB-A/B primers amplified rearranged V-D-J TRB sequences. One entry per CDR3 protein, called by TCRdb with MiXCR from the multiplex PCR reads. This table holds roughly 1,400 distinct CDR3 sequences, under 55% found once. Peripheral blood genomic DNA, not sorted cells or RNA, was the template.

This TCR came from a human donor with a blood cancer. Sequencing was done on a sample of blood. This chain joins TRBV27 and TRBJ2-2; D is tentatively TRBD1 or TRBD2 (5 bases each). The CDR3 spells CASSLWGTGELFF. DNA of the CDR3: TGTGCCAGCAGTTTATGGGGGACCGGGGAGCTGTTTTTT.